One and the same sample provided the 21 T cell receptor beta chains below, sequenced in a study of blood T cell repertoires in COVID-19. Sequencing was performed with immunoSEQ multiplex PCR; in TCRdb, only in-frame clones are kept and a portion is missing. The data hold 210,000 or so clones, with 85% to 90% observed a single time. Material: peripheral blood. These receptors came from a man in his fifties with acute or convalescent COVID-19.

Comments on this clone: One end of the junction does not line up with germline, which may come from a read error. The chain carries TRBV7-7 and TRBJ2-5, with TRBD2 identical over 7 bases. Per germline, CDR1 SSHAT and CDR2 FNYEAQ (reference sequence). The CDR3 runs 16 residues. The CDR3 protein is CASSLSGGSPQETQYF. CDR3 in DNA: TGTGCTAGCAGCCTTTCCGGGGGGTCCCCCCAAGAGACCCAGTACTTC.

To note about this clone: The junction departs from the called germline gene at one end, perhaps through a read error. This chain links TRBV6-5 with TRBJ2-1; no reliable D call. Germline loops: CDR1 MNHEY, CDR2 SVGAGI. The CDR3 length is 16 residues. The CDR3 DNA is TGTGCCAGCAGTCACTCCGCGGTTAGCTCCTACAATGAGCAGTTCTTC. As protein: CASSHSAVSSYNEQFF.

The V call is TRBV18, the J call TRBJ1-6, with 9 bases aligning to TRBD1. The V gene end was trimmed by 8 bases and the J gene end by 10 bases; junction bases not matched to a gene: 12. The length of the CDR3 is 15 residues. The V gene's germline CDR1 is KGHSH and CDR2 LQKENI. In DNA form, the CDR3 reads TGTGCCAGCACAAAACAGGGGGCGATGGAATCACCCCTCCACTTT. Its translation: CASTKQGAMESPLHF.

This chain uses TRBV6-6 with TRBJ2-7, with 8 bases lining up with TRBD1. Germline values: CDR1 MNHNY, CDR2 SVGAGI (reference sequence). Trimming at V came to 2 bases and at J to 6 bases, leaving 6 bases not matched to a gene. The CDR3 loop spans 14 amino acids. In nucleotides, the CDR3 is TGTGCCAGCAGTTACACCTCCACAGGGGGCGAGCAGTACGTC. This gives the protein CASSYTSTGGEQYV.

The CDR3 sequence: CAIKFGGDTEAFF. CDR3 nucleotides: TGTGCCATCAAATTCGGAGGGGACACTGAAGCTTTCTTT. The chain combines TRBV10-3 with TRBJ1-1, with D tentatively TRBD1 (5 bases). CDR1 is ENHRY and CDR2 is SYGVKD in the germline V gene. The CDR3 extends over 13 amino acids. V was shortened by 7 bases and J by 3 bases, with 12 bases between the two germline ends.

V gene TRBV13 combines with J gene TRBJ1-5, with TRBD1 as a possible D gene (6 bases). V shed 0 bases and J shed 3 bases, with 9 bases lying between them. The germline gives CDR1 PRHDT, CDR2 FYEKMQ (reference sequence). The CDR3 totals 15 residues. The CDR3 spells CASSLGGGDNQPQHF. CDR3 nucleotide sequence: TGTGCCAGCAGCTTAGGAGGGGGGGACAATCAGCCCCAGCATTTT. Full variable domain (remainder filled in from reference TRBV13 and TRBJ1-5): AAGVIQSPRHLIKEKRETATLKCYPIPRHDTVYWYQQGPGQDPQFLISFYEKMQSDKGSIPDRFSAQQFSDYHSELNMSSLELGDSALYFCASSLGGGDNQPQHFGDGTRLSIL.

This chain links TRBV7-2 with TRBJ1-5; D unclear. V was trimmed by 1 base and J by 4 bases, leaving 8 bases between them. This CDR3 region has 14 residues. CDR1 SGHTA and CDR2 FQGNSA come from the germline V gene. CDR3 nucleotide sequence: TGTGCCAGCAGCTTAGATCCCCGGAATCAGCCCCAGCATTTT. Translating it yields CASSLDPRNQPQHF.

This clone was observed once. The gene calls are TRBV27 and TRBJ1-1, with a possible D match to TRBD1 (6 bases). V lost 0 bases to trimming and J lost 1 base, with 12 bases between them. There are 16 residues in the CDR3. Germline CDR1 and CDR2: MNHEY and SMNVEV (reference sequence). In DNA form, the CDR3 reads TGTGCCAGCAGTTTATCGAGGGGGACATCGAACACTGAAGCTTTCTTT. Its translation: CASSLSRGTSNTEAFF.

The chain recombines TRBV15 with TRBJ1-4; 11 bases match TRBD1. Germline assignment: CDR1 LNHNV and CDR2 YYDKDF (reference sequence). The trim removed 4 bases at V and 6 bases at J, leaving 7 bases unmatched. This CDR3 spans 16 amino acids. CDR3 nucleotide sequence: TGTGCCACCAGCAAAACTCCGGGACAGGGGGATGAAAAACTGTTTTTT. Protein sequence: CATSKTPGQGDEKLFF.

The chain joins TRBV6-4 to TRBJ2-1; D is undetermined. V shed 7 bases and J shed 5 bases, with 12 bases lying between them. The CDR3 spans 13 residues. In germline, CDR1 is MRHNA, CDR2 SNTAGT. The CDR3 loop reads CASTRGEDNEQFF. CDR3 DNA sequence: TGTGCCAGCACGCGTGGAGAGGACAATGAGCAGTTCTTC.

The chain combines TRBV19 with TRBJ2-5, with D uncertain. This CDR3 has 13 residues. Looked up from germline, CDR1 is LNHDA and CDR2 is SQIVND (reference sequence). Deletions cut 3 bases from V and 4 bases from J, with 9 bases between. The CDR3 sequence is CASSMSGRETQYF. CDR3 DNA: TGTGCCAGTAGTATGAGTGGGCGAGAGACCCAGTACTTC.

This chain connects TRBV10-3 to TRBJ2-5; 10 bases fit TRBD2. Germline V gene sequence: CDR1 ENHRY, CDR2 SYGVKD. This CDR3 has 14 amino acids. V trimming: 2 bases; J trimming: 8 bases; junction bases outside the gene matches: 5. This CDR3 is CAISEQSGRGTQYF. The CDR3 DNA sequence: TGTGCCATCAGTGAGCAAAGCGGGAGGGGCACCCAGTACTTC.

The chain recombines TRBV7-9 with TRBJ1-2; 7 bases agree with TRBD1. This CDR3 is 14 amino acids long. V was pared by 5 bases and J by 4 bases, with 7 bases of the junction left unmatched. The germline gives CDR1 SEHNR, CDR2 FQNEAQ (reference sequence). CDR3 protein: CASSAIDRAYGYTF. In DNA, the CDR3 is TGTGCCAGCAGCGCCATCGACAGGGCCTATGGCTACACCTTC.

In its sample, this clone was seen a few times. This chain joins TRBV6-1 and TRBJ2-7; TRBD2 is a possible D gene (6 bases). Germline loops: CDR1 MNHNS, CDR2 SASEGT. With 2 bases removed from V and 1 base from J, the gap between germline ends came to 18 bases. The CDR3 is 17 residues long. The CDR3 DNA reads TGTGCCAGCAGTGAATTGGCAGCGGGCTTCGCATCCTACGAGCAGTACTTC. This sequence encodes CASSELAAGFASYEQYF.

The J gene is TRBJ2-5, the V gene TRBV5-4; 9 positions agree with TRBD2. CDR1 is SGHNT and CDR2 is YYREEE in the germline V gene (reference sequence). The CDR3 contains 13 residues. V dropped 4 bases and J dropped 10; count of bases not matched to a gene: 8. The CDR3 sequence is CASSQSSGTDQYF. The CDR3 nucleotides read TGTGCCAGCAGCCAATCTAGCGGGACAGACCAGTACTTC.

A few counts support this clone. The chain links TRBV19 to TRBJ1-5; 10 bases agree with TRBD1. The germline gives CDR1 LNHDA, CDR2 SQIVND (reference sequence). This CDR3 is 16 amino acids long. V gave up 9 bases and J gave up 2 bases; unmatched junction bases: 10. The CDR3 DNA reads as TGTGCCAGCTTGACAGGGGGCACGATTGGCAATCAGCCCCAGCATTTT. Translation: CASLTGGTIGNQPQHF.

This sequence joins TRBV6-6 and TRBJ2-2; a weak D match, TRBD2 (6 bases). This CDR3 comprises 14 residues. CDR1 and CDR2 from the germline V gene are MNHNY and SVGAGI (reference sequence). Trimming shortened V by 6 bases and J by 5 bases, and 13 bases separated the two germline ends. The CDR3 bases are TGTGCCAGCAGGGCGGGGTCTGGGACCGGGGAGCTGTTTTTT. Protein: CASRAGSGTGELFF.

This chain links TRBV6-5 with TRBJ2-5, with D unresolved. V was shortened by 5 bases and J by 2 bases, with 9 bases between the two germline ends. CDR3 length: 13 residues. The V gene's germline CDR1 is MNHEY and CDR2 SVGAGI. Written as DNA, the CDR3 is TGTGCCAGCAGTATAACTAAGCAAGAGACCCAGTACTTC. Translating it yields CASSITKQETQYF.

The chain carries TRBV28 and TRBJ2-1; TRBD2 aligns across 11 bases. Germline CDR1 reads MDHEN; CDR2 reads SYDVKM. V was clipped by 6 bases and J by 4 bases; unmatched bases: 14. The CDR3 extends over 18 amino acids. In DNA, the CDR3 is TGTGCCAGCAGCTCCCCCGGAGTTCTAGCGGGAGGTTACAATGAGCAGTTCTTC. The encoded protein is CASSSPGVLAGGYNEQFF.

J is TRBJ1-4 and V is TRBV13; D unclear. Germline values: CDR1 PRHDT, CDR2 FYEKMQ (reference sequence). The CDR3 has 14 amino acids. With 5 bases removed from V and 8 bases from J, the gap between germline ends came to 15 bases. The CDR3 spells CASSHGPSGEKLFF. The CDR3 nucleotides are TGTGCCAGCAGCCACGGGCCGTCGGGGGAAAAACTGTTTTTT.

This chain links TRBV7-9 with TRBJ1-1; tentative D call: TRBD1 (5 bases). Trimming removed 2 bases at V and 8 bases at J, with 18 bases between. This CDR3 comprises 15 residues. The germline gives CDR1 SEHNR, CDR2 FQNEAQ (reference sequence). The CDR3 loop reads CASSLRGVGIREAFF. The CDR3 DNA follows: TGTGCCAGCAGCTTACGGGGGGTGGGAATTCGAGAAGCTTTCTTT.